Listed below are T cell receptor beta chains from one sample, sequenced in a study of T cell responses to AZD1222 COVID-19 vaccine. Libraries were prepared by immunoSEQ multiplex PCR; TCRdb keeps only in-frame clonotypes and omits some of them. The data contain about 120,000 clones, 80% to 90% of them seen just once; the ten biggest clones take up about 1.6%. This sample comprised peripheral blood, obtained on day 0 of AZD1222 vaccination. The source of these receptors is an adult in good health. CDR3s include the opening cysteine and the closing phenylalanine or tryptophan. D genes are given only for firm matches. Expanded clones get a size class; other rows say once, few or many, or leave the size out.

size	V	D	J	DNA	CDR3
-	TRBV7-2	TRBD1	TRBJ1-2	TGTGCCAGCAGCTTCCAGGGGGCGGTGGTTAACTATGGCTACACCTTC	CASSFQGAVVNYGYTF
-	TRBV18	-	TRBJ2-7	TGTGCCAGCTCACAAACGCCCTCCTACGAGCAGTACTTC	CASSQTPSYEQYF
-	TRBV19	-	TRBJ1-4	TGTGCCAGTAGTCCTCCGGAGGAGGGAAAACTGTTTTTT	CASSPPEEGKLFF
-	TRBV7-8	-	TRBJ2-7	TGTGCCAGCAGCTTAGAGGGGAGCTACCAACCCCATTACGAGCAGTACTTC	CASSLEGSYQPHYEQYF
-	TRBV30	-	TRBJ1-3	TGTGCCGCCCCCGGGGCTGGAAACACCATATATTTT	CAAPGAGNTIYF
-	TRBV4-1	TRBD2	TRBJ2-6	TGCGCCAGCAGCCAATGGGGACTAGGCTCTGGGGCCAACGTCCTGACTTTC	CASSQWGLGSGANVLTF
-	TRBV7-3	-	TRBJ1-6	TGTGCCAGCAGCTTAGGACGAGAGTATAATTCACCCCTCCACTTT	CASSLGREYNSPLHF
-	TRBV5-1	-	TRBJ2-3	TGCGCCAGCAGCTTCCGGACAATCACAGATACGCAGTATTTT	CASSFRTITDTQYF
-	TRBV9	-	TRBJ1-1	TGTGCCAGCAGCGAAACAGACCCGAACACTGAAGCTTTCTTT	CASSETDPNTEAFF
few	TRBV27	-	TRBJ2-4	TGTGCCAGCAGTTCACAGGGGGAGGGGACGAAAAACATTCAGTACTTC	CASSSQGEGTKNIQYF
-	TRBV19	-	TRBJ1-1	TGTGCCAGTAGTATTTGGAATGGCCCTGAAGCTTTCTTT	CASSIWNGPEAFF
-	TRBV27	TRBD2	TRBJ2-1	TGTGCCAGCAGTTTAGGGCTAGCGGGGGGTGCTTACAATGAGCAGTTCTTC	CASSLGLAGGAYNEQFF
-	TRBV2	-	TRBJ1-4	TGTGCCAGCAGACTCGGACGGGCAACTAATGAAAAACTGTTTTTT	CASRLGRATNEKLFF
-	TRBV3-1/TRBV3-2	-	TRBJ2-7	TGTGCCAGCAGCCGTAGGGGGACCGGAGCGGGGGAGCAGTACTTC	CASSRRGTGAGEQYF
-	TRBV7-9	TRBD2	TRBJ2-7	TGTGCCAGCAGCCCGGTTTGGGGGGGTTTCTACGAGCAGTACTTC	CASSPVWGGFYEQYF
-	TRBV6-2/TRBV6-3	-	TRBJ1-6	TGTGCCAGCAGTTACCCAAAAGGCAATAATTCACCCCTCCACTTT	CASSYPKGNNSPLHF
-	TRBV24-1	-	TRBJ2-1	TGTGCCACCAGTGATTTGGGTACAGGGGAGGGGGGCAATGAGCAGTTCTTC	CATSDLGTGEGGNEQFF
-	TRBV6-5	TRBD1	TRBJ2-1	TGTGCCAGCAGTTCTCTAGGGACAGGGGCTGCTGAGCAGTTCTTC	CASSSLGTGAAEQFF
-	TRBV3-1/TRBV3-2	TRBD2	TRBJ2-3	TGTGCCAGCAGCCCTTGGACTAGCTTCGATACGCAGTATTTT	CASSPWTSFDTQYF
-	TRBV5-1	-	TRBJ1-2	TGCGCCAGCAGCTTCGACGGGACCGTCCCTGGCTACACCTTC	CASSFDGTVPGYTF
once	TRBV27	TRBD1	TRBJ2-4	TGTGCCAGCAGAGGGGGACAGGGCGGATTGACCAAAAACATTCAGTACTTC	CASRGGQGGLTKNIQYF
-	TRBV5-6	-	TRBJ1-2	TGTGCCAGCAGCTCCGGGGACATGGGCTACACCTTC	CASSSGDMGYTF
-	TRBV25-1	-	TRBJ1-1	TGTGCCAGCAGTGTCTTGAACACTGAAGCTTTCTTT	CASSVLNTEAFF
-	TRBV11-2	-	TRBJ1-4	TGTGCCAGCAGCTCCAAACCCCGGGGAAATGAAAAACTGTTTTTT	CASSSKPRGNEKLFF
-	TRBV4-1	TRBD2	TRBJ2-3	TGCGCCAGCAGCCCGAAGGCGGGGGGGCACACAGATACGCAGTATTTT	CASSPKAGGHTDTQYF
few	TRBV5-1	-	TRBJ2-1	TGCGCCAGCAGCTTGTCGGTGACGGCTTACAATGAGCAGTTCTTC	CASSLSVTAYNEQFF
-	TRBV30	-	TRBJ1-2	TGTGCCTGGAGTCCGACGCTCGTGGGCTACACCTTC	CAWSPTLVGYTF
-	TRBV11-2	-	TRBJ1-5	TGTGCCAGCAGCTCCAGCATTACAGGGCAGGATCAGCCCCAGCATTTT	CASSSSITGQDQPQHF
few	TRBV4-3	TRBD1	TRBJ1-6	TGCGCCAGCAGCCAAGAATCAGGGGGAGGTAATTCACCCCTCCACTTT	CASSQESGGGNSPLHF
-	TRBV11-2	TRBD1	TRBJ1-4	TGTGCCAGCAGCTTATCAGGGGGCGGTGAAAAACTGTTTTTT	CASSLSGGGEKLFF
-	TRBV27	-	TRBJ1-2	TGTGCCAGCAGTGCATTTCAGGGGCTCCATGGCTACACCTTC	CASSAFQGLHGYTF
few	TRBV7-9	-	TRBJ2-2	TGTGCCAGCAGCTTACGGCCCGGGGAGCTGTTTTTT	CASSLRPGELFF
-	TRBV30	-	TRBJ1-2	TGTGCCTGGAGTGTACAAAACTATGGCTACACCTTC	CAWSVQNYGYTF
once	TRBV6-2/TRBV6-3	-	TRBJ2-5	TGTGCCAGCAGTACCCCTCAGGTGACCCAGTACTTC	CASSTPQVTQYF
-	TRBV19	TRBD1	TRBJ1-1	TGTGCCAGCACCCAACAGAACAGGGGGAACACTGAAGCTTTCTTT	CASTQQNRGNTEAFF
-	TRBV24-1	-	TRBJ2-7	TGTGCCACCAGTTCCAGCAGGGGCCACGAGCAGTACTTC	CATSSSRGHEQYF
-	TRBV29-1	-	TRBJ1-5	TGCAGCGTGCGCGACCGGAGCAATCAGCCCCAGCATTTT	CSVRDRSNQPQHF
-	TRBV5-6	-	TRBJ1-2	TGTGCCAGCAGCTGGGGGGCTAAGGGCTACACCTTC	CASSWGAKGYTF
-	TRBV19	-	TRBJ2-4	TGTGCCAGTAAGGTTAGCAGGGCCAAAAACATTCAGTACTTC	CASKVSRAKNIQYF
few	TRBV6-5	-	TRBJ1-2	TGTGCCAGCAGTCCGACGGTGGGGGGTGGCTACACCTTC	CASSPTVGGGYTF
-	TRBV4-1	-	TRBJ2-3	TGCGCCAGCAGCCCCAGGGGAAGGGAGGGCACAGATACGCAGTATTTT	CASSPRGREGTDTQYF
-	TRBV18	-	TRBJ1-1	TGTGCCAGCTCACCGGTGGTAGAAGAGGCTTTCTTT	CASSPVVEEAFF
-	TRBV7-9	-	TRBJ2-7	TGTGCCAGCAGCGGGCAATACGAGCAGTACTTC	CASSGQYEQYF
-	TRBV9	TRBD2	TRBJ2-5	TGTGCCAGCAGCGTAGGGGTCGGGACTAGCGGGAAGAAAGAGACCCAGTACTTC	CASSVGVGTSGKKETQYF
-	TRBV11-1	-	TRBJ2-7	TGTGCCAGCAGTTTACAAAAAACTATAGGCGAGCAGTACTTC	CASSLQKTIGEQYF
-	TRBV5-6	-	TRBJ2-4	TGTGCCAGCAGCTTATATGAGTTAGGAAACATTCAGTACTTC	CASSLYELGNIQYF
-	TRBV19	-	TRBJ1-3	TGTGCCAGTAGTATAACCGGTGATCGAAACACCATATATTTT	CASSITGDRNTIYF
-	TRBV30	-	TRBJ2-3	TGTGCCTGGGGGGTGGCAGATACGCAGTATTTT	CAWGVADTQYF
few	TRBV5-4	-	TRBJ2-2	TGTGCCAGCAGCCCCGGGACAACGAACACCGGGGAGCTGTTTTTT	CASSPGTTNTGELFF
-	TRBV27	-	TRBJ1-1	TGTGCCAGCAGTTCTCAGCCCACAGGTTCCACTGAAGCTTTCTTT	CASSSQPTGSTEAFF
-	TRBV14	-	TRBJ1-2	TGTGCCAGCAGCTCGCGACAGGCCCGTAGCTATGGCTACACCTTC	CASSSRQARSYGYTF
-	TRBV27	-	TRBJ1-1	TGTGCCAGCAGCCTGAGAGGGGAGAACACTGAAGCTTTCTTT	CASSLRGENTEAFF
-	TRBV19	-	TRBJ1-5	TGTGCCAGTCGGCTTGGCAATCAGCCCCAGCATTTT	CASRLGNQPQHF
-	TRBV27	-	TRBJ2-5	TGTGCCAGCCGGGACACAGCGAGGGAGACCCAGTACTTC	CASRDTARETQYF
-	TRBV5-4	TRBD1	TRBJ2-3	TGTGCCAGCAGTTTTCTCCACGAAGGGGGCCCAGATACGCAGTATTTT	CASSFLHEGGPDTQYF
-	TRBV7-2	TRBD1	TRBJ1-5	TGTGCCAGCAGCCCGGACCGACAGGGGGGGAATCAGCCCCAGCATTTT	CASSPDRQGGNQPQHF
few	TRBV14	-	TRBJ1-1	TGTGCCAGCAGCCAATTTGGACTGGTGAACACTGAAGCTTTCTTT	CASSQFGLVNTEAFF